Listed below are T cell receptor beta chains from one sample, sequenced in a study of cytomegalovirus exposure and HLA in healthy donors. Only in-frame clones appear in the TCRdb table, and some are missing; sequencing was by immunoSEQ multiplex PCR. The repertoire holds around 180,000 clones, with 82% as singletons. Input material: PBMCs. These receptors originate from a woman in her forties or fifties in good health and CMV-seronegative. CDR3s leave out the opening cysteine and the closing phenylalanine or tryptophan. The listing skips clone size in some rows; elsewhere it reads once, few, many or a size class.

j_call	v_call	clone_size	cdr3_aa
TRBJ2-1	TRBV4-1	.	ASSQIQGWDPYNEQF
TRBJ1-1	TRBV25-1	few	ASSGTAILNTEAF
TRBJ2-1	TRBV10-1	.	ASSRGDRAYEQF
TRBJ2-3	TRBV5-1	once	ASSLELPSTDTQY
TRBJ2-7	TRBV2	.	ASSLTAYEQY
TRBJ1-6	TRBV15	.	ATRLGQINSPLH
TRBJ1-1	TRBV28	.	ASSFPGNTEAF
TRBJ2-1	TRBV18	.	ASSPLAGGYNEQF
TRBJ2-7	TRBV5-1	.	ASSLGQIYEQY
TRBJ2-1	TRBV7-9	few	ASSPGQGQREQF
TRBJ2-3	TRBV7-3	.	ASSLTPDTRTDTQY